The clone carrying this T cell receptor beta chain was counted a few times. Its antigen is unidentified. TCRdb reanalysed the 5' RACE reads using MiXCR and keeps one entry per CDR3 protein. The sample has fewer than 450,000 distinct CDR3 sequences; around 9.7% are singletons. The data originate from a study of identical twins. Study-wide results and caveats: Cord blood's abundant beta clonotypes had fewer insertions, unlike memory repertoires. Weaker excess twin sharing was seen among beta out-of-frame sequences.

The CDR3 has 14 residues. The junction had 5 bases not matched to a gene; V was cut back by 6 bases and J by 2 bases. Germline CDR1 reads DFQATT; CDR2 reads SNEGSKA (reference sequence). The TCR was taken from a woman aged 50 to 60 in good health. The sequenced material came from naive T cells sorted from blood. The chain employs TRBV20-1 and TRBJ2-2, with TRBD1 identical over 8 bases. CDR3 residues: CSARGQDNTGELFF. In DNA form, the CDR3 reads TGCAGTGCCAGGGGACAGGATAACACCGGGGAGCTGTTTTTT.